What follows is one T cell receptor (beta chain) and its context. Germline V CDR1 and CDR2: LNHDA, SQIVND (reference sequence). The V gene end was trimmed by 6 bases and the J gene end by 2 bases; junction bases not matched to a gene: 4. The CDR3 runs 14 residues. The sample is drawn from a study of blood T cell repertoires in COVID-19. About the research overall: The samples span acute and convalescent COVID-19 from the United States, Italy and Spain. PBMCs, B-cell-depleted T cells, or T cells were the source of the cDNA or gDNA that made up the material.

Under the authors' procedure: Estimation of nucleated cell counts relied on the amplification of reference gene primers. The table came from immunoSEQ multiplex PCR; TCRdb's copy has only in-frame clones and leaves some out. V and J calls and clone size are those listed in that table; D and trimming were worked out from the DNA. The sample has 90,000 to 110,000 clones; roughly 76% are singletons. This chain connects TRBV19 to TRBJ1-3; 7 bases map to TRBD1. This sequence was found in a woman in her 70s with acute or convalescent COVID-19. Sequencing input: peripheral blood. CDR3: CASRTDRAGNTIYF. CDR3 sequence (DNA): TGTGCCAGTAGGACCGACAGGGCTGGAAACACCATATATTTT.